This T cell receptor (beta chain) appears in the sequencing data of a study of cytomegalovirus exposure and HLA in healthy donors. Regarding this clone: Its antigen is unidentified.

Study-wide results and caveats: Using the classifier, cytomegalovirus status was reportedly diagnosed with high specificity and sensitivity.

PCR primers comprised 60 Vbeta and 13 Jbeta primers. In the authors' methods: A later analysis counted 80 million or so unique TCR beta chains, around 10 million shared. The repertoire was sequenced with immunoSEQ multiplex PCR; TCRdb's copy has only in-frame clones and lacks some. V and J calls and clone size come straight from that table; D and trimming were deduced from the DNA. The data hold some 120,000 clones, with 65% to 75% observed a single time. CDR3 length: 14 amino acids. The germline CDR1 and CDR2 sequences are SGHDT and YYEEEE. The V gene lost 4 bases and the J gene lost 2 bases, with 12 bases spanning the gap.

This receptor was taken from a man aged 35 to 55 in good health and CMV-seropositive. Sample: PBMCs. The chain links TRBV5-6 to TRBJ1-2; tentative D call: TRBD1 (6 bases). As DNA, the CDR3 is TGTGCCAGCAGCCGAGGGCAGGGGAACTATGGCTACACCTTC. Encoded protein: CASSRGQGNYGYTF.